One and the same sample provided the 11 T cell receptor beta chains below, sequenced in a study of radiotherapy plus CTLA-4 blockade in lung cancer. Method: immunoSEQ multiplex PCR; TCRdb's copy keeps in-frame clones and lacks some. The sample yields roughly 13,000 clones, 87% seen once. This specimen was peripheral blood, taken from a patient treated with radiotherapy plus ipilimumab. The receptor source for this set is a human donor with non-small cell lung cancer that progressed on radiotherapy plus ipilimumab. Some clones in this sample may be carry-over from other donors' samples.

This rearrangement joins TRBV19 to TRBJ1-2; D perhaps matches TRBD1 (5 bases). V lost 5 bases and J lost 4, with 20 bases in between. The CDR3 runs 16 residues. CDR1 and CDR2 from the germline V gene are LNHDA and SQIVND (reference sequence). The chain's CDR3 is CASSPSVTDARYGYTF. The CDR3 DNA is TGTGCCAGTAGTCCCTCCGTGACAGACGCTCGCTATGGCTACACCTTC.

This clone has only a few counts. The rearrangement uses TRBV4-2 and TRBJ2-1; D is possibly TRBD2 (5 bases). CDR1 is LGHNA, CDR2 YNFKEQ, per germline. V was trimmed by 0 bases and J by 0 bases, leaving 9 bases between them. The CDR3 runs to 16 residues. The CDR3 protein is CASSQEVGNSYNEQFF. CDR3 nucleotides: TGTGCCAGCAGCCAAGAGGTCGGGAACTCCTACAATGAGCAGTTCTTC.

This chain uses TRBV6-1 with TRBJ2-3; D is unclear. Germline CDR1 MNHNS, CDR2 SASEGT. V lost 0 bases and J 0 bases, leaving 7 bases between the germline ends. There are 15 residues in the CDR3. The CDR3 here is CASSEARYSTDTQYF. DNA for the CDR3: TGTGCCAGCAGTGAAGCGCGGTACAGCACAGATACGCAGTATTTT.

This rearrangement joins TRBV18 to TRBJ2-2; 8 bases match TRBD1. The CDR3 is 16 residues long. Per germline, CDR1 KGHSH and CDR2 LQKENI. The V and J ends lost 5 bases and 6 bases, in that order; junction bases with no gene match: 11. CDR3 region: CASSSSQGAAAGELFF. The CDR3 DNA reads TGTGCCAGCTCATCCTCCCAGGGGGCGGCTGCCGGGGAGCTGTTTTTT.

The CDR3 DNA reads TGCGCCAGCAGCTTGGGCAGGGCGGACGGCTACACCTTC. As protein: CASSLGRADGYTF. The V gene is TRBV5-1, the J gene TRBJ1-2, with TRBD1 as a possible D gene (5 bases). The CDR3 has 13 amino acids. The germline V gene has CDR1 SGHRS and CDR2 YFSETQ. The V gene lost 0 bases and the J gene lost 8 bases, with 11 bases spanning the gap.

The CDR3 nucleotides read TGTGCCAGCTCAGCGGCTAACACCGGGGAGCTGTTTTTT. Amino acid sequence: CASSAANTGELFF. The chain joins TRBV18 to TRBJ2-2; D gene unclear. Deletions cut 5 bases from V and 2 bases from J, with 6 bases between. Germline CDR1 KGHSH, CDR2 LQKENI. This CDR3 comprises 13 residues.

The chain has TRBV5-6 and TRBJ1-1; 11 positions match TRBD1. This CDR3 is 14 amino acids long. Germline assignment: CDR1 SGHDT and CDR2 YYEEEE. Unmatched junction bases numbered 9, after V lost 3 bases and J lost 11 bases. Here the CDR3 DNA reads TGTGCCAGCAGCTCAATGGACAGGGGGCGTGTGGCTTTCTTT. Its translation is CASSSMDRGRVAFF.

The CDR3 sequence: CASSEALADTGELFF. CDR3 DNA: TGTGCCAGCAGTGAAGCTCTAGCAGACACCGGGGAGCTGTTTTTT. This rearrangement joins TRBV25-1 to TRBJ2-2; D is perhaps TRBD2 (5 bases). This CDR3 spans 15 amino acids. V was clipped by 2 bases and J by 3 bases, with 10 bases between them. Germline V gene sequence: CDR1 MGHDK, CDR2 SYGVNS. The whole variable domain, remainder taken from reference TRBV25-1 and TRBJ2-2, is EADIYQTPRYLVIGTGKKITLECSQTMGHDKMYWYQQDPGMELHLIHYSYGVNSTEKGDLSSESTVSRIRTEHFPLTLESARPSHTSQYLCASSEALADTGELFFGEGSRLTVL.

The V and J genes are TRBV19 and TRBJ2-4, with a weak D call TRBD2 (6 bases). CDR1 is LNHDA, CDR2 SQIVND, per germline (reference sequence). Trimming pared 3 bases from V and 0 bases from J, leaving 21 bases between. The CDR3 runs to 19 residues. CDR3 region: CASSMRGGAALLAKNIQYF. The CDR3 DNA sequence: TGTGCCAGTAGTATGCGTGGCGGGGCGGCGTTGCTAGCCAAAAACATTCAGTACTTC.

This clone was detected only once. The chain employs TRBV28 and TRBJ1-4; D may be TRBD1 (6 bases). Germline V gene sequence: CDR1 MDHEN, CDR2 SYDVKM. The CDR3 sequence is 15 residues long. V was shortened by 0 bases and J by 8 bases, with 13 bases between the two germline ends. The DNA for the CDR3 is TGTGCCAGCAGTTTATGGGGGACAAGGGGAGAAAAACTGTTTTTT. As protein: CASSLWGTRGEKLFF.

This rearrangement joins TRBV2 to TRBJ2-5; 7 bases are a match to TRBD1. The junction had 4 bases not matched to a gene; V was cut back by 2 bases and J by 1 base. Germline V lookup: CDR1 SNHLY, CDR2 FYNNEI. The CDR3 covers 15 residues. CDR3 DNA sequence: TGTGCCAGCAGTGAACTGGGACAGCCCCAAGAGACCCAGTACTTC. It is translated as CASSELGQPQETQYF.